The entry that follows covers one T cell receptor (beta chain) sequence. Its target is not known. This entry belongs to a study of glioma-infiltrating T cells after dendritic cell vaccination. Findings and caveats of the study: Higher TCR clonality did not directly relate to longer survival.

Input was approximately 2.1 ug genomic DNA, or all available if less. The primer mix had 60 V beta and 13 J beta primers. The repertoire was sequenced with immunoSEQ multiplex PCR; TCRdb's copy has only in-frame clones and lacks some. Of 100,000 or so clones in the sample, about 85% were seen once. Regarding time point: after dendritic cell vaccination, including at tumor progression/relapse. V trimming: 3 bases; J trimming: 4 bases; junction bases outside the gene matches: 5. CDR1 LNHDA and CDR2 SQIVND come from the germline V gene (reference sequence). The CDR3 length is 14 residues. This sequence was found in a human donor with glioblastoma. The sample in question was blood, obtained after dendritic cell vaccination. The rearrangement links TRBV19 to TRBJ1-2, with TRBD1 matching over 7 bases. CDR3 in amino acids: CASSILAGGYGYTF. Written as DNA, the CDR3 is TGTGCCAGTAGTATTCTGGCAGGGGGCTATGGCTACACCTTC.